This T cell receptor (beta chain) stems from a study of cytomegalovirus exposure and HLA in healthy donors. Broader study findings: Cytomegalovirus association was assigned to 170 or so TCR beta chains. Later on, a genetic analysis was performed. It linked a missense variant in DCLRE1C with V- and J-gene trimming of TCR beta. Earlier analysis looked at TCR beta V segments, and most were productive about 87% or about 30% of the time.

Primers for the PCR totalled 60 Vbeta and 13 Jbeta. Some clones are missing from TCRdb's copy, which holds only in-frame ones; the method was immunoSEQ multiplex PCR. The sample lists about 70,000 clones, around 70% occurring once. Remarks on this clone: Its antigen is still unknown.

Each donor was nominally healthy when sampled (though unrecorded immune exposures were likely). This CDR3 has 15 amino acids. Trimming took off 1 base at V and 0 bases at J, with 7 bases between the two ends. The germline V gene has CDR1 MNHNS and CDR2 SASEGT. The receptor was isolated from a human donor in good health. Material: PBMCs. The chain employs TRBV6-1 and TRBJ1-3; D gene uncertain. CDR3 DNA: TGTGCCAGCAGTGAAGACAGTTACTCTGGAAACACCATATATTTT. The encoded protein is CASSEDSYSGNTIYF.